Listed below are T cell receptor beta chains from one sample, sequenced in a study of T cells in Graves' hyperthyroidism and ophthalmopathy. TCRdb called the multiplex PCR reads again in MiXCR, with one record for every CDR3 protein. The sample holds about 52,000 distinct CDR3 sequences; roughly half are singletons and the top ten take about 9%. What was sequenced was blood. The receptors stem from a woman between 45 and 65 years old with Graves' ophthalmopathy. CDR3s include the opening cysteine and the closing phenylalanine or tryptophan. Fields, in order: D gene, clone size, V gene, J gene, CDR3 protein, CDR3 DNA. D genes are given only for firm matches. Expanded clones get a size class; other rows say once, few or many, or leave the size out.

-	many	TRBV20-1	TRBJ1-5	CSARVDSNSNQPQHF	TGCAGTGCTAGAGTCGACAGCAATAGCAATCAGCCCCAGCATTTT
TRBD1	many	TRBV9	TRBJ1-2	CASQGGHYGYTF	TGTGCCTCCCAGGGGGGTCACTATGGCTACACCTTC
TRBD2	few	TRBV2	TRBJ2-5	CASSDSGGAVETQYF	TGTGCCAGCAGTGACAGCGGGGGGGCAGTGGAGACCCAGTACTTC
-	many	TRBV7-9	TRBJ1-5	CASSFDRKPQHF	TGTGCCAGCAGCTTCGACCGTAAGCCCCAGCATTTT
TRBD1	many	TRBV7-2	TRBJ2-7	CASSLAGTGGYEQYF	TGTGCCAGCAGCCTCGCGGGGACAGGGGGCTACGAGCAGTACTTC
-	-	TRBV12-3/TRBV12-4	TRBJ1-1	CAGGLAGTEAFF	TGTGCCGGCGGTTTAGCAGGCACTGAAGCTTTCTTT
TRBD1	-	TRBV20-1	TRBJ2-1	CSATETGVRVGEQFF	TGCAGTGCTACGGAAACAGGGGTCAGGGTCGGTGAGCAGTTCTTC
TRBD2	-	TRBV20-1	TRBJ2-3	CSAVSGRAYNEQYF	TGCAGTGCTGTTAGCGGGAGGGCCTACAATGAGCAGTATTTT
TRBD1	-	TRBV7-9	TRBJ1-5	CASSGQGSNQPQHF	TGTGCCAGCAGCGGACAGGGAAGCAATCAGCCCCAGCATTTT
TRBD1	-	TRBV6-5	TRBJ1-6	CASSCSGQGASHNSPLHF	TGTGCCAGCAGTTGCTCAGGACAGGGGGCATCCCATAATTCACCCCTCCACTTT
-	many	TRBV5-1	TRBJ2-6	CASSPEDSSSGANVLTF	TGCGCCAGCAGCCCAGAGGACAGTTCTTCTGGGGCCAACGTCCTGACTTTC
TRBD2	many	TRBV4-1	TRBJ2-3	CASSPTGTSGTDTQYF	TGCGCCAGCAGCCCTACCGGGACTAGCGGCACAGATACGCAGTATTTT
-	many	TRBV12-3/TRBV12-4	TRBJ1-1	CASSLSVMDWGTEAFF	TGTGCCAGCAGTTTAAGTGTAATGGATTGGGGCACTGAAGCTTTCTTT
-	many	TRBV11-2	TRBJ2-1	CASSYLGREQFF	TGTGCCAGCAGCTACCTGGGTCGTGAGCAGTTCTTC
TRBD1	many	TRBV27	TRBJ2-7	CASRKDRAPLGQYF	TGTGCCAGCAGAAAGGACAGGGCACCCCTGGGGCAGTACTTC
-	-	TRBV7-8	TRBJ1-1	CASSPRAEEETEAFF	TGTGCCAGCAGCCCTCGGGCCGAGGAAGAGACTGAAGCTTTCTTT
TRBD2	many	TRBV4-2	TRBJ2-2	CASSQDVAGVPGELFF	TGTGCCAGCAGCCAAGATGTAGCGGGAGTGCCCGGGGAGCTGTTTTTT
-	many	TRBV5-1	TRBJ2-2	CASSLAAQGTNTGELFF	TGCGCCAGCAGCTTGGCCGCGCAGGGGACGAACACCGGGGAGCTGTTTTTT
TRBD1	-	TRBV7-9	TRBJ2-7	CASSFKTGAYAEQYF	TGTGCCAGCAGCTTCAAGACAGGGGCCTATGCCGAGCAGTACTTC
-	-	TRBV7-2	TRBJ2-7	CASSLASGTLPYEQYF	TGTGCCAGCAGCTTAGCCAGCGGGACACTTCCCTACGAGCAGTACTTC
TRBD1	many	TRBV11-2	TRBJ1-6	CASSLDPRGTGVSPLHF	TGTGCCAGCAGCTTAGATCCGCGAGGGACAGGGGTTTCACCCCTCCACTTT
TRBD1	many	TRBV7-9	TRBJ2-5	CASSLTGDLKKTQYF	TGTGCCAGCAGCTTGACAGGGGATTTGAAGAAGACCCAGTACTTC
TRBD1	-	TRBV5-1	TRBJ1-4	CASSLGGQGSEKLFF	TGCGCCAGCAGCTTGGGGGGACAGGGGAGTGAAAAACTGTTTTTT
TRBD1	-	TRBV7-6	TRBJ2-3	CASRRQGEDTQYF	TGTGCCAGCAGACGACAGGGGGAAGATACGCAGTATTTT
-	-	TRBV2	TRBJ1-4	CASSEGIGGTGEKLFF	TGTGCCAGCAGTGAAGGAATCGGGGGCACGGGGGAAAAACTGTTTTTT
-	medium-sized	TRBV24-1	TRBJ1-2	CATSDFRTNYGYTF	TGTGCCACCAGTGATTTCAGGACAAACTATGGCTACACCTTC
TRBD2	-	TRBV20-1	TRBJ2-7	CSAIPGGGGDYEQYF	TGCAGTGCTATCCCTGGCGGCGGGGGGGACTACGAACAGTACTTC
TRBD2	-	TRBV2	TRBJ2-7	CASTRGTSGGAQYF	TGTGCCAGCACTAGGGGGACTAGCGGGGGTGCTCAGTACTTC
-	many	TRBV19	TRBJ2-5	CASSPTSETQYF	TGTGCCAGTAGTCCTACCTCGGAGACCCAGTACTTC
TRBD2	-	TRBV10-3	TRBJ2-2	CAIRKRGLRQGPQGCANTGELFF	TGTGCCATCAGGAAGCGGGGTTTGCGCCAGGGTCCCCAGGGCTGTGCGAACACCGGGGAGCTGTTTTTT
-	-	TRBV24-1	TRBJ2-1	CATSDTRGPYNEQFF	TGTGCCACCAGTGATACACGGGGGCCCTACAATGAGCAGTTCTTC
-	-	TRBV7-9	TRBJ1-2	CASSPSANYGYTF	TGTGCCAGCAGCCCGTCAGCTAACTATGGCTACACCTTC
-	-	TRBV20-1	TRBJ1-1	CSARGASLPDDTEAFF	TGCAGTGCTCGTGGGGCCTCCCTTCCAGACGACACTGAGGCTTTCTTT
TRBD1	-	TRBV5-4	TRBJ2-5	CASSLGRQGGAQYF	TGTGCCAGCAGCTTGGGGCGACAGGGGGGGGCCCAGTACTTC
TRBD2	-	TRBV9	TRBJ2-7	CASSVVGGRHYEQYF	TGTGCCAGCAGCGTAGTCGGGGGGAGACACTACGAGCAGTACTTC
TRBD2	-	TRBV2	TRBJ2-7	CASSEWEGGEQYF	TGTGCCAGCAGTGAATGGGAGGGCGGCGAGCAGTACTTC
-	-	TRBV10-3	TRBJ2-7	CATTGQGPEQYF	TGTGCCACCACCGGGCAGGGGCCCGAGCAGTACTTC
TRBD1	-	TRBV10-3	TRBJ1-6	CAIRTGDRGTNSPLHF	TGTGCCATCAGAACCGGGGACAGGGGGACTAATTCACCCCTCCACTTT
TRBD2	-	TRBV7-7	TRBJ2-7	CASGQGHEQYF	TGTGCTAGCGGGCAGGGTCACGAGCAGTACTTC
-	-	TRBV7-3	TRBJ1-5	CASSSSGRKETQHF	TGTGCCAGCAGCTCCTCCGGGAGGAAAGAGACCCAGCATTTT
-	many	TRBV11-3	TRBJ2-2	CASSLALDTANTGELFF	TGTGCCAGCAGCTTGGCTCTGGACACAGCGAACACCGGGGAGCTGTTTTTT